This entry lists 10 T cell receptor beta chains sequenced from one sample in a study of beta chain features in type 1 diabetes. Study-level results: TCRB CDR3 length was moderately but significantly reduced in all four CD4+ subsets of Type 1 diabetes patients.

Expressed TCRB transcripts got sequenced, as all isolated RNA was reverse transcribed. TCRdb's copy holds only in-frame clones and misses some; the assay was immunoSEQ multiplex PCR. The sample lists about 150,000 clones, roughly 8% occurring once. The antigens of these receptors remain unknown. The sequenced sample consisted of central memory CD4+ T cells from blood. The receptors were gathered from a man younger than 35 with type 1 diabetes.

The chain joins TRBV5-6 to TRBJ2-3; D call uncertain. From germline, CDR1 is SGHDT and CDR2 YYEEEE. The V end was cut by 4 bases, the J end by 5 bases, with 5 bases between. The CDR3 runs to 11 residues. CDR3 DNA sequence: TGTGCCAGCAGCGTCCGAGATACGCAGTATTTT. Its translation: CASSVRDTQYF.

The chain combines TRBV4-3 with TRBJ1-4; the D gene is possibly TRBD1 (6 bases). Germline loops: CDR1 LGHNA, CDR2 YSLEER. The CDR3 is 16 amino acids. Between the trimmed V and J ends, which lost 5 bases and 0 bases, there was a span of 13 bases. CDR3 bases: TGCGCCAGCAGCTATGGGACACTAACAACTAATGAAAAACTGTTTTTT. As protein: CASSYGTLTTNEKLFF.

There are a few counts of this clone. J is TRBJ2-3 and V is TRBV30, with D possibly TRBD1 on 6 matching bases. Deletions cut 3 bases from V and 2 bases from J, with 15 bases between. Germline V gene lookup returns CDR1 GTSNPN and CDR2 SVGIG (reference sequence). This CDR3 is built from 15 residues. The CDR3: CAWSPGQYYTDTQYF. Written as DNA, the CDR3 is TGTGCCTGGAGCCCCGGACAGTACTACACAGATACGCAGTATTTT.

The CDR3 reads CASSPPVGSSGNTIYF. The CDR3, as DNA: TGTGCCAGCAGCCCTCCAGTGGGGAGCTCTGGAAACACCATATATTTT. This chain joins TRBV7-2 and TRBJ1-3; D gene ambiguous. The V gene's germline CDR1 is SGHTA and CDR2 FQGNSA. V lost 5 bases and J lost 0, with 14 bases in between. The CDR3 is 16 residues long.

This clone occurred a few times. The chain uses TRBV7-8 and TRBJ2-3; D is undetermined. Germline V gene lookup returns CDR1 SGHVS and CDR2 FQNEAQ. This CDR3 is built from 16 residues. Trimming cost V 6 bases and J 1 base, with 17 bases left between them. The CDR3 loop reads CASRPGTTARTDTQYF. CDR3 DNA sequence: TGTGCCAGCAGACCAGGCACCACGGCCCGCACAGATACGCAGTATTTT.

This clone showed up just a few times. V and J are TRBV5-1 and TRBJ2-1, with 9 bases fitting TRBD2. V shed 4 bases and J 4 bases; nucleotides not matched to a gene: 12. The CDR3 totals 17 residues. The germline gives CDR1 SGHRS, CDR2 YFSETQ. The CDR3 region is CASSANSRAGGYNEQFF. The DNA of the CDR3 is TGCGCCAGCAGCGCCAATTCGAGAGCGGGAGGTTACAATGAGCAGTTCTTC.

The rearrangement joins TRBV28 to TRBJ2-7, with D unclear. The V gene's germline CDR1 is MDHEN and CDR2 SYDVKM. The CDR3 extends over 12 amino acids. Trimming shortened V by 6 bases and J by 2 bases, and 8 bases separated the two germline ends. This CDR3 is CASSYRAYEQYF. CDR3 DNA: TGTGCCAGCAGCTACCGGGCCTACGAGCAGTACTTC.

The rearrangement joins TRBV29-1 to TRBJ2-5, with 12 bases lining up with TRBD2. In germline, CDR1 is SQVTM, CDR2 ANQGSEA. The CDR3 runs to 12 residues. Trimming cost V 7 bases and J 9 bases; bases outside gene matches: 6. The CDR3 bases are TGCAGCGCTCTACTAGCGGGGGGTTCCCAGTACTTC. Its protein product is CSALLAGGSQYF.

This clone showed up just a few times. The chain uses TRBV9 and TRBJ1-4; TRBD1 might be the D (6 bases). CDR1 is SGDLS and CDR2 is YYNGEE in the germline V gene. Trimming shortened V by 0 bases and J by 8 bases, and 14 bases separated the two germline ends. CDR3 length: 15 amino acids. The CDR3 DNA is TGTGCCAGCAGCGTAGAGTCCCAAACAGGGGAAAAACTGTTTTTT. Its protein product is CASSVESQTGEKLFF.

The DNA of the CDR3 is TGTGCCTGGAGTCCCGGGGGGCATAAGGCGGGCGAGCAGTACTTC. Its translation: CAWSPGGHKAGEQYF. The rearrangement joins TRBV30 to TRBJ2-7; possible D gene TRBD2, 7 bases. From germline, CDR1 is GTSNPN and CDR2 SVGIG (reference sequence). Between the trimmed V and J ends, which lost 2 bases and 6 bases, there was a span of 20 bases. The CDR3 sequence is 15 residues long.